The rows below give T cell receptor beta chains drawn from one sample of a study of shared clonotypes between healthy human individuals. The method was immunoSEQ multiplex PCR; TCRdb's version includes in-frame clones alone and lacks a portion of them. The profile shows about 1.1 million clones, around 82% of them singletons. The sample comprised memory CD4+ T cells from PBMCs. The receptor source for this set is a man aged 18 to 30 in good health. Some clones in this sample may be carry-over from other donors' samples. The CDR3 runs from the conserved cysteine through the conserved F or W. D genes are given only for firm matches. A clone size is listed for some rows: how often the clone was seen (once, few, many), or a class if it is expanded.

>.|TRBV5-1|18|TRBJ2-7|TRBD2
CASSPGTSGRAGINEQYF
TGCGCCAGCAGCCCCGGGACTAGCGGGAGGGCGGGCATCAACGAGCAGTACTTC
>.|TRBV19|15|TRBJ1-1|TRBD1
CASSIRTGANTEAFF
TGTGCCAGTAGTATCAGAACAGGGGCGAACACTGAAGCTTTCTTT
>.|TRBV4-1|15|TRBJ1-5|.
CASSQDGKSNQPQHF
TGCGCCAGCAGCCAAGATGGTAAAAGCAATCAGCCCCAGCATTTT
>.|TRBV7-2|13|TRBJ2-7|.
CASSQRVLHEQYF
TGTGCCAGCAGCCAACGCGTACTGCACGAGCAGTACTTC
>.|TRBV4-1|16|TRBJ2-2|TRBD2
CASSHVRLAGTGELFF
TGCGCCAGCAGCCATGTAAGACTAGCGGGGACCGGGGAGCTGTTTTTT
>.|TRBV11-2|14|TRBJ1-1|.
CASSVKFPNTEAFF
TGTGCCAGCAGCGTGAAGTTCCCGAACACTGAAGCTTTCTTT
>.|TRBV6-1|13|TRBJ1-5|.
CASSEDSLRPQHF
TGTGCCAGCAGTGAAGACAGCCTGCGTCCCCAGCATTTT
>.|TRBV19|14|TRBJ2-7|TRBD1
CASRRQGQSYEQYF
TGTGCCAGTAGGAGACAGGGACAGAGCTACGAGCAGTACTTC
>few|TRBV7-9|15|TRBJ1-5|TRBD1
CASSPRGTEGQPQHF
TGTGCCAGCAGCCCCAGGGGGACAGAAGGTCAGCCCCAGCATTTT
>.|TRBV11-2|17|TRBJ2-7|.
CASSLGLTWGEPYEQYF
TGTGCCAGCAGCTTAGGGCTTACGTGGGGTGAACCCTACGAGCAGTACTTC
>.|TRBV5-1|15|TRBJ2-5|TRBD2
CASSLASGAQETQYF
TGCGCCAGCAGCTTGGCTAGCGGCGCTCAAGAGACCCAGTACTTC
>many|TRBV7-3|13|TRBJ2-3|.
CASSRSRADTQYF
TGTGCCAGCAGCCGTTCTAGGGCAGATACGCAGTATTTT
>.|TRBV9|16|TRBJ2-1|.
CASSVVGQGFDNEQFF
TGTGCCAGCAGCGTAGTTGGCCAGGGGTTCGACAATGAGCAGTTCTTC
>.|TRBV7-3|15|TRBJ2-1|.
CASSLKGSSYNEQFF
TGTGCCAGCAGCTTAAAAGGAAGCTCCTACAATGAGCAGTTCTTC
>.|TRBV7-9|16|TRBJ2-7|TRBD1
CASSPGFTGGPYEQYF
TGTGCCAGCAGCCCAGGGTTTACAGGGGGACCCTACGAGCAGTACTTC
>.|TRBV9|15|TRBJ2-3|.
CASSVGTVSTDTQYF
TGTGCCAGCAGCGTAGGGACAGTCAGCACAGATACGCAGTATTTT
>.|TRBV28|15|TRBJ2-4|TRBD2
CASSLGGSQKNIQYF
TGTGCCAGCAGTTTGGGGGGGTCCCAAAAAAACATTCAGTACTTC
>.|TRBV13|13|TRBJ2-7|.
CASSLGRAGEQYF
TGTGCCAGCAGCTTAGGCAGGGCGGGCGAGCAGTACTTC
>few|TRBV4-2|15|TRBJ2-5|.
CASSQDHRGQETQYF
TGTGCCAGCAGCCAAGATCATCGGGGGCAAGAGACCCAGTACTTC
>.|TRBV19|13|TRBJ2-4|.
CASSNNAKNIQYF
TGTGCCAGTAGTAACAACGCCAAAAACATTCAGTACTTC
>.|TRBV6-1|16|TRBJ1-2|TRBD1
CASSDWTGGFWYGYTF
TGTGCCAGCAGTGACTGGACAGGGGGCTTTTGGTATGGCTACACCTTC
>.|TRBV6-6|14|TRBJ2-7|.
CASRTGNSGYEQYF
TGTGCCAGCAGGACCGGGAATAGCGGTTACGAGCAGTACTTC
>.|TRBV2|14|TRBJ1-2|.
CASSDRTELSGYTF
TGTGCCAGCAGTGATCGGACGGAACTGTCCGGCTACACCTTC
>.|TRBV28|14|TRBJ2-5|.
CASSSPGLGGAQYF
TGTGCCAGCAGTTCCCCCGGGCTTGGAGGAGCCCAGTACTTC
>.|TRBV9|12|TRBJ2-1|.
CASSASGTEQFF
TGTGCCAGCAGCGCGTCGGGGACCGAGCAGTTCTTC
>.|TRBV4-2|16|TRBJ2-1|TRBD2
CASSPATSGSYNEQFF
TGTGCCAGCAGCCCTGCGACTAGCGGCTCCTACAATGAGCAGTTCTTC
>.|TRBV6-1|13|TRBJ1-2|TRBD1
CASSQQGGDGYTF
TGTGCCAGCAGTCAGCAGGGGGGAGATGGCTACACCTTC
>.|TRBV5-1|15|TRBJ2-7|TRBD2
CASSSLAGETYEQYF
TGCGCCAGCAGCTCACTAGCGGGAGAAACCTACGAGCAGTACTTC
>.|TRBV4-2|16|TRBJ2-2|TRBD1
CASRAGTGRNTGELFF
TGTGCCAGCAGGGCAGGGACAGGGAGGAACACCGGGGAGCTGTTTTTT
>.|TRBV5-1|16|TRBJ2-2|.
CASSLDGRNAAGELFF
TGCGCCAGCAGCTTGGACGGGAGAAACGCGGCCGGGGAGCTGTTTTTT
>.|TRBV19|16|TRBJ2-7|.
CASSIPQDPSSYEQYF
TGTGCCAGTAGTATACCCCAAGACCCAAGCTCCTACGAGCAGTACTTC
>.|TRBV5-8|17|TRBJ2-2|TRBD1
CASSLAGARGRAGELFF
TGTGCCAGCAGCTTGGCCGGAGCCAGGGGGCGCGCCGGGGAGCTGTTTTTT
>once|TRBV28|13|TRBJ2-7|.
CASEGGGRYEQYF
TGTGCCAGTGAGGGAGGGGGCAGGTACGAGCAGTACTTC
>.|TRBV6-6|13|TRBJ2-7|.
CASSAGSGYEQYF
TGTGCCAGCAGTGCGGGATCTGGCTACGAGCAGTACTTC
>few|TRBV30|13|TRBJ1-5|.
CAWSVTVSQPQHF
TGTGCCTGGAGTGTCACAGTTAGCCAGCCCCAGCATTTT
>.|TRBV28|15|TRBJ1-2|.
CASSLWEKTWGGYTF
TGTGCCAGCAGTTTATGGGAGAAAACCTGGGGAGGCTACACCTTC
>.|TRBV28|22|TRBJ2-2|TRBD2
CASTSLDRGWPSGRVDTGELFF
TGTGCCAGCACTAGTCTGGACAGGGGGTGGCCTAGCGGGAGGGTGGACACCGGGGAGCTGTTTTTT
>once|TRBV15|15|TRBJ1-3|.
CATSIGTASGNTIYF
TGTGCCACCAGCATTGGCACAGCGTCTGGAAACACCATATATTTT
>.|TRBV29-1|13|TRBJ2-5|.
CSVDKGARETQYF
TGCAGCGTTGATAAAGGCGCCCGAGAGACCCAGTACTTC
>.|TRBV19|14|TRBJ2-3|.
CASSMGTYRLAQYF
TGTGCCAGTAGTATGGGGACGTACAGGTTGGCGCAGTATTTT
>.|TRBV5-1|15|TRBJ2-5|.
CASSLGRVLRETQYF
TGCGCCAGCAGCTTGGGACGGGTCTTGAGGGAGACCCAGTACTTC
>.|TRBV5-4|15|TRBJ1-1|.
CASSFKRGVNTEAFF
TGTGCCAGCAGCTTCAAGAGGGGCGTGAACACTGAAGCTTTCTTT
>once|TRBV7-2|13|TRBJ1-2|.
CASSNPRYPGYTF
TGTGCCAGCAGTAATCCTCGATATCCGGGCTACACCTTC
>.|TRBV2|13|TRBJ1-1|.
CASRTDRTTEAFF
TGTGCCAGCAGGACAGACAGGACCACTGAAGCTTTCTTT
>.|TRBV27|14|TRBJ2-5|TRBD1
CASSGQGVWGTQYF
TGTGCCAGCAGCGGACAGGGAGTTTGGGGGACCCAGTACTTC
>.|TRBV28|13|TRBJ1-3|.
CASSSGSGNTIYF
TGTGCCAGCAGTAGCGGCTCTGGAAACACCATATATTTT